The clone carrying this T cell receptor (beta chain) was found once. Repertoires were generated with immunoSEQ multiplex PCR, while TCRdb's copy carries only in-frame clones and drops some. This table has around 34,000 clones, approximately 80% appearing once. The data stem from a study of STAT5B mutations in CD4+ large granular lymphocyte leukemia. Germline values: CDR1 SGHVS, CDR2 FNYEAQ. The J segment lost 1 base and the V segment lost 2 bases, leaving 10 bases of the junction unmatched. The CDR3 is 17 residues long. This TCR came from a human donor in good health. The sequencing sample was made of CD4+ T cells from blood buffy coats. V and J are TRBV7-6 and TRBJ1-1, with 7 bases fitting TRBD1. The CDR3 region has the DNA TGTGCCAGCAGCTTATCCCCCTGGACAGGCGGGAACACTGAAGCTTTCTTT. Translated: CASSLSPWTGGNTEAFF.